These 11 T cell receptor beta chains were sequenced from one sample in a study of cytomegalovirus exposure and HLA in healthy donors. PCR involved 60 Vbeta and 13 Jbeta primers. The protocol was immunoSEQ multiplex PCR, while the TCRdb copy is restricted to in-frame clones and leaves out a portion. The repertoire holds about 76,000 clones, roughly 76% seen once, with under 2% in the top ten. Sequencing was performed on PBMCs. All receptors come from a woman between 25 and 40 years old in good health and CMV-seronegative.

This sequence joins TRBV4-1 and TRBJ1-1; no reliable D call. The germline V gene encodes CDR1 MGHRA and CDR2 YSYEKL. V dropped 3 bases and J dropped 3 bases, with 11 bases sitting between them. The CDR3 runs to 14 residues. This CDR3 reads CASSQGLGDTEAFF. CDR3 in DNA: TGCGCCAGCAGCCAGGGCCTCGGGGACACTGAAGCTTTCTTT.

This chain joins TRBV5-1 and TRBJ1-1, with 8 positions matching TRBD1. The V and J ends lost 4 bases and 0 bases, in that order; junction bases with no gene match: 2. Germline V CDR1 and CDR2: SGHRS, YFSETQ. The CDR3 extends over 14 amino acids. For the CDR3, the DNA is TGCGCCAGCAGCGGGGGACAGGTGAACACTGAAGCTTTCTTT. It encodes CASSGGQVNTEAFF. Filled out from reference TRBV5-1 and TRBJ1-1, the complete variable domain reads KAGVTQTPRYLIKTRGQQVTLSCSPISGHRSVSWYQQTPGQGLQFLFEYFSETQRNKGNFPGRFSGRQFSNSRSEMNVSTLELGDSALYLCASSGGQVNTEAFFGQGTRLTVV.

This sequence joins TRBV28 and TRBJ2-7; 9 nucleotides line up with TRBD2. Germline V gives CDR1 MDHEN, CDR2 SYDVKM. There are 15 residues in the CDR3. V trimming: 6 bases; J trimming: 2 bases; junction bases outside the gene matches: 8. CDR3 sequence: CASRGWASGTYEQYF. The CDR3 DNA is TGTGCCAGCAGGGGATGGGCTAGCGGGACCTACGAGCAGTACTTC. Full variable domain (rest looked up from reference TRBV28 and TRBJ2-7): DVKVTQSSRYLVKRTGEKVFLECVQDMDHENMFWYRQDPGLGLRLIYFSYDVKMKEKGDIPEGYSVSREKKERFSLILESASTNQTSMYLCASRGWASGTYEQYFGPGTRLTVT.

The chain links TRBV19 to TRBJ2-7; 9 bases agree with TRBD1. This CDR3 comprises 15 residues. The V segment lost 7 bases and the J segment 3 bases; nucleotides outside the gene matches: 10. In germline, CDR1 is LNHDA, CDR2 SQIVND (reference sequence). CDR3 DNA sequence: TGTGCCAGTAAGGGACCGGGACAGGGATTCTACGAGCAGTACTTC. Protein: CASKGPGQGFYEQYF.

This sequence joins TRBV4-2 and TRBJ1-2, with no clear D. The V gene lost 0 bases and the J gene lost 4 bases, with 12 bases spanning the gap. Germline CDR1 LGHNA, CDR2 YNFKEQ. The CDR3 contains 15 residues. CDR3 amino acids: CASSQDSPEVYGYTF. The CDR3 DNA follows: TGTGCCAGCAGCCAAGATAGCCCGGAAGTCTATGGCTACACCTTC.

This chain uses TRBV19 with TRBJ2-7; D might be TRBD2 (6 bases). V gave up 0 bases and J gave up 4 bases, with 10 bases separating them. This CDR3 region has 14 residues. Germline V gives CDR1 LNHDA, CDR2 SQIVND (reference sequence). The CDR3 DNA reads as TGTGCCAGTAGTATAGATCAACTAGCATACGAGCAGTACTTC. It encodes CASSIDQLAYEQYF.

The chain combines TRBV7-9 with TRBJ1-3; D is possibly TRBD1 (5 bases). V shed 5 bases and J shed 4 bases, with 15 bases lying between them. Germline CDR1 reads SEHNR; CDR2 reads FQNEAQ (reference sequence). This CDR3 has 15 residues. The CDR3 protein is CASSSRGFSGNTIYF. Written as DNA, the CDR3 is TGTGCCAGCAGCAGCCGGGGGTTCTCCGGAAACACCATATATTTT.

The chain links TRBV19 to TRBJ1-2; D is undetermined. CDR3 length: 14 residues. CDR1 LNHDA and CDR2 SQIVND come from the germline V gene (reference sequence). Trimming shortened V by 8 bases and J by 5 bases, and 18 bases separated the two germline ends. CDR3 amino acids: CASEESGRRYGYTF. As DNA, the CDR3 is TGTGCCAGTGAAGAGAGTGGGAGACGATATGGCTACACCTTC. Using reference TRBV19 and TRBJ1-2 for the parts outside the CDR3, the full variable domain is DGGITQSPKYLFRKEGQNVTLSCEQNLNHDAMYWYRQDPGQGLRLIYYSQIVNDFQKGDIAEGYSVSREKKESFPLTVTSAQKNPTAFYLCASEESGRRYGYTFGSGTRLTVV.

J is TRBJ2-5 and V is TRBV19, with 8 bases that match TRBD1. Germline V lookup: CDR1 LNHDA, CDR2 SQIVND (reference sequence). This CDR3 has 12 amino acids. The V segment lost 10 bases and the J segment 2 bases; nucleotides outside the gene matches: 3. As DNA, the CDR3 is TGTGCCACTGGACAGGGACAAGAGACCCAGTACTTC. This encodes CATGQGQETQYF.

The chain is built from TRBV18 and TRBJ1-1; 8 nucleotides match TRBD1. The CDR3 is 16 residues long. Germline values: CDR1 KGHSH, CDR2 LQKENI. Germline trimming cut 2 bases from V and 4 bases from J; bases unmatched to any gene: 9. The CDR3 bases are TGTGCCAGCTCACCAACAGGACAGGGACCCGGCACTGAAGCTTTCTTT. Residues: CASSPTGQGPGTEAFF. The full variable domain, its missing parts supplied by reference TRBV18 and TRBJ1-1, is NAGVMQNPRHLVRRRGQEARLRCSPMKGHSHVYWYRQLPEEGLKFMVYLQKENIIDESGMPKERFSAEFPKEGPSILRIQQVVRGDSAAYFCASSPTGQGPGTEAFFGQGTRLTVV.

V gene TRBV6-5 combines with J gene TRBJ2-7; the D is unclear. From germline, CDR1 is MNHEY and CDR2 SVGAGI. Trimming removed 5 bases at V and 0 bases at J, with 5 bases between. The CDR3 totals 12 residues. CDR3 sequence reads: CASSPSSYEQYF. The CDR3 DNA sequence: TGTGCCAGCAGTCCTAGCTCCTACGAGCAGTACTTC.